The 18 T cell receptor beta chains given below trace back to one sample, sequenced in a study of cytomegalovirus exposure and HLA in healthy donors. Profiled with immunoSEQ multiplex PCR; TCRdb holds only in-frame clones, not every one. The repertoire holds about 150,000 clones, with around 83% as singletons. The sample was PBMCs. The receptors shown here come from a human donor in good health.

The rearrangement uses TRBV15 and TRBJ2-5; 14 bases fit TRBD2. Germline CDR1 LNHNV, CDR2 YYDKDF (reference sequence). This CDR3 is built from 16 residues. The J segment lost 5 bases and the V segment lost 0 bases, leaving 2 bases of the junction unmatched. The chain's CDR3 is CATSREGLAGDETQYF. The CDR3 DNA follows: TGTGCCACCAGCAGAGAGGGACTAGCGGGAGATGAGACCCAGTACTTC.

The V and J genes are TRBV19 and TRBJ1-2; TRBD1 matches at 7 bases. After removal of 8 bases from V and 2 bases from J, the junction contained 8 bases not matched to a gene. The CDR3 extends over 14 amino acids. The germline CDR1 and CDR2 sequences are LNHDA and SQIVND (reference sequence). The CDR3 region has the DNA TGTGCCAGTGCTCGATGGGACAGAAACTATGGCTACACCTTC. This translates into CASARWDRNYGYTF. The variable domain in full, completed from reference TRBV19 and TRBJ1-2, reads DGGITQSPKYLFRKEGQNVTLSCEQNLNHDAMYWYRQDPGQGLRLIYYSQIVNDFQKGDIAEGYSVSREKKESFPLTVTSAQKNPTAFYLCASARWDRNYGYTFGSGTRLTVV.

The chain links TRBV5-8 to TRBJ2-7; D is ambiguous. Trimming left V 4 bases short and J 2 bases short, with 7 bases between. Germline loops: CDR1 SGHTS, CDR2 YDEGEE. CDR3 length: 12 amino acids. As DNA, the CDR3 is TGTGCCAGCAGCGCATACACCTACGAGCAGTACTTC. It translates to CASSAYTYEQYF.

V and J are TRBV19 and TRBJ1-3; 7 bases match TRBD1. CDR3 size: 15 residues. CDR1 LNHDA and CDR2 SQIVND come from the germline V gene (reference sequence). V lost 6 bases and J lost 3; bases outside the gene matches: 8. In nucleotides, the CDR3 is TGTGCCAGTAGCCCCGACAGGGATAGTGGAAACACCATATATTTT. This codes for CASSPDRDSGNTIYF.

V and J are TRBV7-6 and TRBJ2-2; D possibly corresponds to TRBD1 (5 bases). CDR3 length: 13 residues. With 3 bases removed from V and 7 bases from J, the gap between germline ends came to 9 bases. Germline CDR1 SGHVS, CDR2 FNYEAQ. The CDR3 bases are TGTGCCAGCAGCTTTTCAGGGTACGGGGAGCTGTTTTTT. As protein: CASSFSGYGELFF.

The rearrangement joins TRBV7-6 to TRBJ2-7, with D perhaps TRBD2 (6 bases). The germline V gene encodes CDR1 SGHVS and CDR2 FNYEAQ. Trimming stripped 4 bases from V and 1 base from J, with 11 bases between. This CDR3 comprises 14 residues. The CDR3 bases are TGTGCCAGCAGCTCCGGGACTGATTCCTACGAGCAGTACTTC. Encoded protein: CASSSGTDSYEQYF.

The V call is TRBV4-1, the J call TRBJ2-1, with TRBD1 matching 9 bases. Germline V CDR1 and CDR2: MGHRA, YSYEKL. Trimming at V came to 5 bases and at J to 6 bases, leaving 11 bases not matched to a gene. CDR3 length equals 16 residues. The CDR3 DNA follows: TGCGCCAGCAGCTTCTCGCCGGGACAGGGCCTCAATGAGCAGTTCTTC. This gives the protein CASSFSPGQGLNEQFF.

In nucleotides, the CDR3 is TGTGCCAGCAGCGTATCGGGGACAGGGGTTCTGTACTTC. It specifies CASSVSGTGVLYF. The V gene is TRBV9, the J gene TRBJ2-7; 10 positions agree with TRBD1. This CDR3 contains 13 residues. Germline CDR1 and CDR2: SGDLS and YYNGEE. J was trimmed by 12 bases and V by 1 base; bases with no gene match: 7.

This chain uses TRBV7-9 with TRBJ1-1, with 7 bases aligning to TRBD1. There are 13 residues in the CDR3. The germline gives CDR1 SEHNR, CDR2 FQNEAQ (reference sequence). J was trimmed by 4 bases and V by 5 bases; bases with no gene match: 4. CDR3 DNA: TGTGCCAGCAGCACAGGGGCGCGCACTGAAGCTTTCTTT. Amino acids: CASSTGARTEAFF.

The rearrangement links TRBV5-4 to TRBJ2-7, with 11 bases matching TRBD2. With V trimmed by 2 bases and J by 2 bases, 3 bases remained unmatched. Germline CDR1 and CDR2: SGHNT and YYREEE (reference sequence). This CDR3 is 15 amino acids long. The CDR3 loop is CASSFETSGTYEQYF. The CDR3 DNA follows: TGTGCCAGCAGCTTTGAGACTAGCGGGACCTACGAGCAGTACTTC.

CDR3 DNA sequence: TGTGCCAGCAGCCAAGGGGCAAGTCAGCCCCAGCATTTT. This translates into CASSQGASQPQHF. The chain links TRBV14 to TRBJ1-5, with D hard to call. This CDR3 has 13 residues. V lost 1 base and J lost 6, with 7 bases in between. Germline loops: CDR1 SGHDN, CDR2 FVKESK.

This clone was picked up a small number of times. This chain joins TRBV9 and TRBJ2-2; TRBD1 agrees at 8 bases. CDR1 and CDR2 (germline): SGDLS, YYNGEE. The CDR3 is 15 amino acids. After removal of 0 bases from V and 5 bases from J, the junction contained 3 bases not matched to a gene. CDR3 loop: CASSVETGVTGELFF. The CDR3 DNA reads TGTGCCAGCAGCGTAGAGACAGGGGTTACCGGGGAGCTGTTTTTT.

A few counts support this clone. The CDR3: CASDRYEQYF. The CDR3 bases are TGTGCCAGCGACAGGTACGAGCAGTACTTC. This chain joins TRBV27 and TRBJ2-7; possible D gene TRBD1, 6 bases. CDR3 length: 10 amino acids. The V end lost 8 bases, the J end lost 4 bases, and 6 bases lay between the germline ends. Germline V gives CDR1 MNHEY, CDR2 SMNVEV (reference sequence).

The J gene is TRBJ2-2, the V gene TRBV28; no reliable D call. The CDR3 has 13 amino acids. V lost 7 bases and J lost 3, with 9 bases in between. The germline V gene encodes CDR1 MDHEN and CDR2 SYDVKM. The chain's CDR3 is CASISEHTGELFF. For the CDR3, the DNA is TGTGCCAGCATCTCGGAGCACACCGGGGAGCTGTTTTTT.

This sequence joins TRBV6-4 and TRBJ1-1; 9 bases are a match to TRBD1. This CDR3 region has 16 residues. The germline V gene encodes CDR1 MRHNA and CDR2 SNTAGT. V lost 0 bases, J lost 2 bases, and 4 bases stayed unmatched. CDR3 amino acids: CASSDSGTGPNTEAFF. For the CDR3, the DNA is TGTGCCAGCAGTGACTCTGGGACAGGGCCAAACACTGAAGCTTTCTTT.

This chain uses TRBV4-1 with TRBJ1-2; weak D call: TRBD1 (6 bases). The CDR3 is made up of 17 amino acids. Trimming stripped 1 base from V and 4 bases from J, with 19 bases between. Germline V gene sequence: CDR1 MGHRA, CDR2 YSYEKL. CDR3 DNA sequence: TGCGCCAGCAGCCAAGGGGTGGCGGCGGGGGGGGCCTATGGCTACACCTTC. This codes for CASSQGVAAGGAYGYTF.

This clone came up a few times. For the CDR3, the DNA is TGCAGCGTGTCTGAGTCTGAAGCTTTCTTT. Translated: CSVSESEAFF. J is TRBJ1-1 and V is TRBV29-1; D uncertain. Per the germline V gene, CDR1 is SQVTM and CDR2 is ANQGSEA. CDR3 size: 10 residues. V lost 6 bases, J lost 6 bases, and 8 bases lay in between.

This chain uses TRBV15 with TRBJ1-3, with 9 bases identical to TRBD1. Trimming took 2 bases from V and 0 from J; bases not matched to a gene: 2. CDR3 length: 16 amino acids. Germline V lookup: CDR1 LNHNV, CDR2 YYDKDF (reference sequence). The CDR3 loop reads CATSRKGQGSGNTIYF. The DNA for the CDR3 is TGTGCCACCAGCAGAAAGGGACAGGGCTCTGGAAACACCATATATTTT.